The sequence of this TCR beta chain was determined in a study of shared clonotypes between healthy human individuals. CDR1 and CDR2 from the germline V gene are SNHLY and FYNNEI. The CDR3 has 15 residues. The germline V and J ends were trimmed by 7 bases and 0 bases, with 13 bases remaining between them. Here immunoSEQ multiplex PCR was the method, and the copy in TCRdb shows in-frame clones only, minus some. The sample carries approximately 1.1 million clones, around 78% recorded once. Sequencing input: memory CD4+ T cells from PBMCs. Subset specified: CD45RA-negative fraction. The receptor's source is a man in his late teens or twenties in good health. Some clones in this sample may be carry-over from other donors' samples. The chain couples TRBV2 to TRBJ1-3; D gene ambiguous. Here the CDR3 reads CASKGGWSSGNTIYF. The CDR3 nucleotides are TGTGCCAGCAAGGGCGGCTGGAGCTCTGGAAACACCATATATTTT.